This is a list of T cell receptor beta chains from one sample in a study of metastatic and nonmetastatic thyroid tumors. TCRdb re-called clones from the PCR reads using MiXCR. This sample has 30,000 to 40,000 clones, with over 14% found just once. Sequencing input: blood. These TCRs come from a male donor with papillary thyroid cancer or a benign thyroid nodule (not recorded which). Some clones in this sample may be carry-over from other donors' samples. CDR3s include the opening cysteine and the closing phenylalanine or tryptophan. D genes are given only for firm matches. Expanded clones are given a class, and other clones once, few, many or no size at all.

-	many	TRBV20-1	TRBJ1-1	CSASRGGISGTEAFF	TGCAGTGCTAGTAGGGGGGGCATCTCGGGCACTGAAGCTTTCTTT
TRBD2	many	TRBV9	TRBJ2-3	CASSVQGTSGLDTQYF	TGTGCCAGCAGCGTCCAGGGGACTAGCGGGTTAGATACGCAGTATTTT
-	few	TRBV24-1	TRBJ2-7	CATSDFPGSEQYF	TGTGCCACCAGTGATTTCCCCGGGAGCGAGCAGTACTTC
-	-	TRBV30	TRBJ2-1	CAWSRKNEQFF	TGTGCCTGGAGTAGGAAGAACGAGCAGTTCTTC
-	many	TRBV20-1	TRBJ2-1	CSAPPTPVGAQFF	TGCAGTGCTCCCCCGACTCCCGTCGGGGCGCAGTTCTTC
TRBD1	many	TRBV3-1	TRBJ2-3	CASSQSQGARTQYF	TGTGCCAGCAGCCAAAGCCAGGGGGCGCGAACGCAGTATTTT
-	many	TRBV2	TRBJ2-7	CASGLDRYGEQYF	TGTGCCAGCGGCTTGGACAGATACGGTGAGCAGTACTTC
TRBD2	-	TRBV6-2/TRBV6-3	TRBJ2-1	CASSLSGVAGNNEQFF	TGTGCCAGCAGTCTCTCGGGGGTAGCGGGAAACAATGAGCAGTTCTTC
-	many	TRBV7-8	TRBJ1-2	CASSLGEPYGYTF	TGTGCCAGCAGCTTGGGGGAGCCTTATGGCTACACCTTC
-	many	TRBV6-1	TRBJ2-3	CATSTSTDTQYF	TGTGCCACCTCGACCAGCACAGATACGCAGTATTTT
-	many	TRBV11-2	TRBJ1-1	CASSFEFRGLNTEAFF	TGTGCCAGCAGCTTTGAGTTTCGGGGGTTGAACACTGAAGCTTTCTTT
TRBD2	many	TRBV20-1	TRBJ2-1	CSVSGRVQDEQFF	TGCAGTGTTAGCGGGAGAGTCCAGGATGAGCAGTTCTTC
TRBD2	many	TRBV7-2	TRBJ2-7	CASSLAAGGPYEQYF	TGTGCCAGCAGCTTAGCGGCGGGAGGTCCCTACGAGCAGTACTTC
TRBD2	many	TRBV20-1	TRBJ2-1	CSARDGTSGKEQFF	TGCAGTGCTAGAGATGGGACTAGCGGGAAGGAGCAGTTCTTC
TRBD2	-	TRBV5-4	TRBJ2-1	CASTPGTSGTVQFF	TGTGCCAGCACCCCCGGGACTAGCGGGACCGTGCAGTTCTTC
TRBD1	-	TRBV20-1	TRBJ2-7	CSARAGQGGTEQYF	TGCAGTGCTAGGGCCGGACAGGGGGGAACCGAGCAGTACTTC
-	many	TRBV9	TRBJ2-7	CASSGDVSYEQYF	TGTGCCAGCAGCGGAGACGTCTCCTACGAGCAGTACTTC
-	many	TRBV27	TRBJ1-5	CATPVGWSNQPQHF	TGTGCCACCCCCGTCGGATGGAGCAATCAGCCCCAGCATTTT
TRBD1	few	TRBV20-1	TRBJ2-2	CSARGGRGPQTGELFF	TGCAGTGCCAGAGGGGGTAGGGGGCCACAGACCGGGGAGCTGTTTTTT
-	many	TRBV7-9	TRBJ2-1	CASSPPGSSYNEQFF	TGTGCCAGCAGCCCCCCAGGGTCCTCCTACAATGAGCAGTTCTTC
TRBD1	many	TRBV12-3/TRBV12-4	TRBJ2-3	CASTRDRAPTDTQYF	TGTGCCAGCACTCGGGACAGGGCCCCCACAGATACGCAGTATTTT
TRBD2	many	TRBV7-2	TRBJ2-1	CASSSVLAGSNEQFF	TGTGCCAGCAGCTCTGTATTAGCGGGCTCAAATGAGCAGTTCTTC
-	many	TRBV7-2	TRBJ2-7	CASSYGDSSSYEQYF	TGTGCCAGCAGCTACGGGGACTCGAGCTCCTACGAGCAGTACTTC
-	many	TRBV7-6	TRBJ2-7	CASSLAPLVYEQYF	TGTGCCAGCAGCTTAGCCCCCCTAGTCTACGAGCAGTACTTC
-	-	TRBV24-1	TRBJ2-1	CATISQLVGNEQFF	TGTGCCACCATATCTCAGCTGGTGGGCAATGAGCAGTTCTTC
-	many	TRBV30	TRBJ2-1	CAWSVGGGNEQFF	TGTGCCTGGAGTGTAGGGGGAGGCAATGAGCAGTTCTTC
TRBD1	many	TRBV7-9	TRBJ1-2	CASSSQGARGYTF	TGTGCCAGCAGCTCACAGGGGGCTAGGGGCTACACCTTC
TRBD1	many	TRBV24-1	TRBJ2-1	CATSDLGTGTINEQFF	TGTGCCACCAGTGATCTCGGGACAGGGACGATCAATGAGCAGTTCTTC
TRBD2	many	TRBV7-9	TRBJ2-5	CASSSPQLAGSRETQYF	TGTGCCAGCAGCTCCCCCCAACTAGCGGGGAGCCGGGAGACCCAGTACTTC
-	many	TRBV14	TRBJ2-5	CASSFSRGETQYF	TGTGCCAGCAGCTTCTCTCGGGGAGAGACCCAGTACTTC
TRBD2	many	TRBV7-9	TRBJ2-3	CASSPREVADTQYF	TGTGCCAGCAGCCCCCGGGAGGTCGCAGATACGCAGTATTTT
-	many	TRBV7-8	TRBJ2-5	CASSLAGNSRETQYF	TGTGCCAGCAGCTTAGCGGGCAATTCTAGGGAGACCCAGTACTTC
TRBD2	many	TRBV6-1	TRBJ2-5	CASTLTGGYEETQYF	TGTGCCAGCACCCTCACGGGGGGGTATGAAGAGACCCAGTACTTC
-	-	TRBV7-7	TRBJ2-1	CASSLGRGCYNEQFF	TGTGCCAGCAGCTTAGGAAGGGGCTGCTACAATGAGCAGTTCTTC
-	few	TRBV7-2	TRBJ2-2	CASSLLGGELFF	TGTGCCAGCAGCTTACTAGGCGGGGAGCTGTTTTTT
-	-	TRBV18	TRBJ2-7	CASSPTRTENYEQYF	TGTGCCAGCTCACCTACCCGGACAGAGAACTACGAGCAGTACTTC
-	-	TRBV5-1	TRBJ2-1	CASSLAPGGDEQFF	TGCGCCAGCAGCTTGGCCCCTGGGGGAGATGAGCAGTTCTTC
TRBD2	many	TRBV5-1	TRBJ2-3	CASSVGLALDRQYF	TGCGCCAGCAGCGTGGGACTAGCTCTCGATCGGCAGTATTTT
-	many	TRBV10-3	TRBJ2-1	CAISESRGGADNEQFF	TGTGCCATCAGTGAGTCCCGGGGCGGGGCGGACAATGAGCAGTTCTTC
-	many	TRBV28	TRBJ2-1	CASSLRGSPTIEQFF	TGTGCCAGCAGTCTCAGGGGCTCCCCAACAATTGAGCAGTTCTTC
-	many	TRBV4-2	TRBJ2-2	CASSQDGRRTGELFF	TGTGCCAGCAGCCAAGATGGTAGAAGGACCGGGGAGCTGTTTTTT
-	-	TRBV2	TRBJ2-2	CASSEAGYRNTGELFF	TGTGCCAGCAGTGAAGCCGGCTACCGGAACACCGGGGAGCTGTTTTTT
TRBD2	-	TRBV19	TRBJ2-1	CAGSPGGSGIVYNEQFF	TGTGCCGGCTCACCCGGGGGGAGCGGGATAGTATACAATGAGCAGTTCTTC
-	few	TRBV12-3/TRBV12-4	TRBJ2-2	CASSFRTNTGELFF	TGTGCCAGCAGTTTTAGGACCAACACCGGGGAGCTGTTTTTT
-	many	TRBV27	TRBJ1-1	CASITRGSLKAFF	TGTGCCAGCATCACTCGGGGGTCACTGAAAGCTTTCTTT
-	few	TRBV6-1	TRBJ2-1	CASSTEGSYNEQFF	TGTGCCAGCAGTACAGAGGGGTCCTACAATGAGCAGTTCTTC
TRBD1	medium-sized	TRBV2	TRBJ1-6	CASREQGVNSPLHF	TGTGCCAGCAGGGAACAGGGGGTTAATTCACCCCTCCACTTT
TRBD2	many	TRBV29-1	TRBJ2-7	CSVAGLAGRYEQYF	TGCAGCGTTGCTGGACTAGCGGGTCGCTACGAGCAGTACTTC
-	many	TRBV19	TRBJ2-7	CASNVPPTGRSYEQYF	TGTGCCAGTAATGTGCCCCCGACAGGCCGCTCCTACGAGCAGTACTTC
TRBD2	many	TRBV2	TRBJ2-1	CASLAGGPLDEQFF	TGTGCCAGCTTAGCGGGAGGGCCGCTAGATGAGCAGTTCTTC
-	many	TRBV19	TRBJ1-1	CASSFQVFWGRGAEAFF	TGTGCCAGTAGTTTCCAGGTGTTTTGGGGACGGGGGGCTGAAGCTTTCTTT
TRBD1	-	TRBV11-1	TRBJ2-3	CASSVSAVQGGTHTQYF	TGTGCCAGCAGCGTATCAGCCGTACAGGGGGGCACACATACGCAGTATTTT
-	many	TRBV19	TRBJ1-5	CASSIVPGHSNQPQHF	TGTGCCAGTAGTATCGTCCCGGGACATAGCAATCAGCCCCAGCATTTT
-	many	TRBV20-1	TRBJ2-3	CSAKGLDTQYF	TGCAGTGCTAAGGGATTAGATACGCAGTATTTT
-	many	TRBV11-2	TRBJ2-7	CASSSSGVGEQYF	TGTGCCAGCAGCTCCAGTGGTGTGGGGGAGCAGTACTTC
TRBD2	many	TRBV5-1	TRBJ2-2	CASSPTSGRAGELFF	TGCGCCAGCAGCCCGACTAGCGGGAGGGCCGGGGAGCTGTTTTTT
-	once	TRBV6-7	TRBJ2-3	CATGDLTGRPTYSTDTQYF	TGTGCCACCGGTGATTTGACGGGACGACCCACCTATAGCACAGATACGCAGTATTTT
TRBD1	many	TRBV19	TRBJ1-5	CASSMGQGDQPQHF	TGTGCCAGTAGTATGGGACAGGGGGATCAGCCCCAGCATTTT
TRBD2	few	TRBV6-4	TRBJ2-3	CADSLAGASDTQYF	TGTGCCGATTCCCTAGCGGGAGCCTCAGATACGCAGTATTTT
TRBD2	many	TRBV6-1	TRBJ2-5	CASSLLAGGWETQYF	TGTGCCAGCAGCCTACTAGCCGGGGGGTGGGAGACCCAGTACTTC